This T cell receptor beta chain is drawn from a study of blood T cell repertoires in COVID-19. Germline CDR1 reads MDHEN; CDR2 reads SYDVKM. The CDR3 extends over 14 amino acids. Trimming left V 3 bases short and J 4 bases short, with 13 bases between. Measured with immunoSEQ multiplex PCR; TCRdb has only the in-frame clones, and not every one. In the table there are fewer than 140,000 clones, approximately 80% of which are singletons. The receptor comes from a man older than 75 with COVID-19, enrolled during active disease. This chain connects TRBV28 to TRBJ2-7, with D perhaps TRBD2 (7 bases). Source material: peripheral blood. The CDR3 DNA reads TGTGCCAGCAGTTTTTCCGGGGGGCGTTACGAGCAGTACTTC. Amino acid sequence: CASSFSGGRYEQYF.